The T cell receptor beta chain under discussion was sequenced for a study of CD8 T cells in ankylosing spondylitis. Each TCR beta library was made by quantitative 5'-RACE that incorporated molecular barcodes. Via MiXCR, TCRdb re-called the 5' RACE reads, giving one row per CDR3 protein. This table has about 240,000 distinct CDR3 sequences, over 8.5% appearing once. Trimming took 3 bases from V and 5 from J; bases not matched to a gene: 6. This CDR3 is 14 amino acids long. There are many counts of this clonotype. Its antigen remains unidentified. Findings and caveats of the study: Disease-linked clones reportedly showed significant enrichment in matched ankylosing spondylitis synovial fluid.

The V gene is TRBV12-3 or TRBV12-4, the J gene TRBJ1-2; 7 nucleotides line up with TRBD1. The receptor comes from a male donor with ankylosing spondylitis or in good health (not recorded which). Material: blood, either unsorted or a sorted T cell fraction (not recorded which). The CDR3 coding sequence is TGTGCCAGCAGTTTTTCCGGGACAGCTTATGGCTACACCTTC. This codes for CASSFSGTAYGYTF.